This T cell receptor (beta chain) was identified in a study of response to subunit inactivated influenza vaccine. For this clonotype: Its target is unknown.

Study observations and caveats: Authors suggested seasonal influenza vaccinations each recruit few new T cells.

Each CDR3 protein gets one entry after TCRdb re-called the RT-PCR reads with MiXCR. The sample contains 650,000 to 850,000 distinct CDR3 sequences, more than 11% of which appear only once. The TCR was taken from a man between 50 and 59 years old who received an inactivated influenza vaccine. Sequenced material: PBMCs from blood, taken approximately 15 days before vaccination.

The CDR3 loop is CASSRGTRRTGELFF. Here the CDR3 DNA reads TGTGCCAGCAGCCGTGGGACCAGAAGAACCGGGGAGCTGTTTTTT. The chain recombines TRBV4-2 with TRBJ2-2; D possibly matches TRBD1 or TRBD2 (5 bases each). This CDR3 is built from 15 residues. CDR1 is LGHNA, CDR2 YNFKEQ, per germline. Deletions cut 4 bases from V and 5 bases from J, with 14 bases between.